This TCR beta chain was recorded in a study of T cells in Graves' hyperthyroidism and ophthalmopathy. General study findings and limits: It was a median around 6 months before onset that the model predicted ophthalmopathy.

About this clonotype: As yet, its antigen is unknown.

Template material for amplifying TCR beta CDR3 regions consisted of RNA transcripts. First-round RT-PCR with HTBI primers amplified the TCR CDR3 region. TCRdb itself ran the multiplex PCR reads through MiXCR, one entry per CDR3 protein. The sample shows about 710,000 distinct CDR3 sequences, approximately 16% of them seen only once. Calling Graves' hyperthyroidism stable meant ophthalmopathy did not progress within 18 months. Together with thyroid ultrasound, orbital computed tomography, serum thyroxine and TRAb, clinical symptoms were used for diagnoses. Around 9.9 ml of fresh peripheral blood supplied the PBMCs. This CDR3 is built from 13 residues. V lost 1 base and J 7 bases, leaving 14 bases between the germline ends. Germline CDR1 DFQATT, CDR2 SNEGSKA (reference sequence).

The sequencing sample was made of blood. This TCR was recovered from a man aged 18 to 30 with Graves' hyperthyroidism. The chain joins TRBV20-1 to TRBJ2-7, with D perhaps TRBD1 (6 bases). In nucleotides, the CDR3 is TGCAGTGCTAGAGGACAGGTTGGTGGGGAGCAGTACTTC. Protein product: CSARGQVGGEQYF.